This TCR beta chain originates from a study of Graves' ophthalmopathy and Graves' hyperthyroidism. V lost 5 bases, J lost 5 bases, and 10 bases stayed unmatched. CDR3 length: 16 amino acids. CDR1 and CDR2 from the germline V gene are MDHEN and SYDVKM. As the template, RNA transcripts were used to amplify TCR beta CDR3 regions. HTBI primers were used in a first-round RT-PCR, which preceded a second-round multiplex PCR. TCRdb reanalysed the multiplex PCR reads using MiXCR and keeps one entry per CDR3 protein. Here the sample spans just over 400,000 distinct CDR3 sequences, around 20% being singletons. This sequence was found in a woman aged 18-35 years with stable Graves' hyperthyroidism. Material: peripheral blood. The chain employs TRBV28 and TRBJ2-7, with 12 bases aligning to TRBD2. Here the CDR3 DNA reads TGTGCCAGCAGTAGATTGACTAGCGGGAGATCCGACGAGCAGTACTTC. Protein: CASSRLTSGRSDEQYF.